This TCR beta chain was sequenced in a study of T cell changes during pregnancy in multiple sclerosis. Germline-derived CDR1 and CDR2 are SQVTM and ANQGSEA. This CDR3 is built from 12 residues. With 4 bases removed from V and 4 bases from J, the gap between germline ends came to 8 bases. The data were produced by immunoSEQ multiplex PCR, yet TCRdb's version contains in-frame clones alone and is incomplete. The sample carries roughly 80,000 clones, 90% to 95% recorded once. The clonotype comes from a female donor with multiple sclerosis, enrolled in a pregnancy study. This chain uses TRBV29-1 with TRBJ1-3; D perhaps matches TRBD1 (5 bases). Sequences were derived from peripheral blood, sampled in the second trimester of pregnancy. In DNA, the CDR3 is TGCAGCGTTGGACAGTCCGGAAACACCATATATTTT. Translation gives CSVGQSGNTIYF.